This TCR beta chain came from a study of blood T cell repertoires in COVID-19. Study at large: The study drew acute and convalescent COVID-19 samples from the United States, Italy and Spain. T cells, B-cell-depleted T cells, or PBMCs provided the cDNA or gDNA that served as material.

How the authors handled the data: Quantification of nucleated cells was approximated via reference gene primer amplification. Measured with immunoSEQ multiplex PCR; TCRdb has only the in-frame clones, and not every one. For V, J and clone size, that table is used; D and trimming come from the DNA. The repertoire consists of 250,000 to 350,000 clones, with about nine tenths occurring once and the leading ten covering approximately 7.2%. The CDR3 length is 15 residues. CDR1 and CDR2 from the germline V gene are SNHLY and FYNNEI. V was clipped by 3 bases and J by 7 bases; unmatched bases: 5. Sequenced sample: peripheral blood. This chain joins TRBV2 and TRBJ2-1; 11 bases align to TRBD2. The TCR sequence derives from a woman aged 25 to 39 who had recovered from COVID-19. DNA for the CDR3: TGTGCCAGCAGTGAGTCTAGCGGGGGGAAAAATGAGCAGTTCTTC. Translated, it gives CASSESSGGKNEQFF.